The rows below give T cell receptor beta chains drawn from one sample of a study of blood T cell repertoires in COVID-19. Only in-frame clones appear in the TCRdb table, and some are missing; sequencing was by immunoSEQ multiplex PCR. The sample shows some 270,000 clones, about nine tenths of them seen only once. Source material: peripheral blood. The receptors derive from a man aged 45-60 years with acute or convalescent COVID-19. The CDR3 runs from the conserved cysteine through the conserved F or W. A D gene is named only where the DNA matches it firmly. Clone sizes are given selectively: once, few, many, or a class where the clone is expanded.

J gene: TRBJ1-2; D gene: TRBD1; clone size: .; V gene: TRBV18; CDR3 DNA: TGTGCCAGCTCACCGGGACAGGGAAATAACTATGGCTACACCTTC; CDR3 protein: CASSPGQGNNYGYTF
J gene: TRBJ1-5; D gene: .; clone size: .; V gene: TRBV19; CDR3 DNA: TGTGCCAGTAGTATAGGGGGAGGCTATAGCAATCAGCCCCAGCATTTT; CDR3 protein: CASSIGGGYSNQPQHF
J gene: TRBJ1-1; D gene: .; clone size: .; V gene: TRBV13; CDR3 DNA: TGTGCCAGCAGCTTAGCGTCCGGGTTGAGGGACACTGAAGCTTTCTTT; CDR3 protein: CASSLASGLRDTEAFF
J gene: TRBJ2-5; D gene: TRBD2; clone size: .; V gene: TRBV3-1/TRBV3-2; CDR3 DNA: TGTGCCAGCAGCCCCGGCGGACTAGCGGGGGGCCGGTGGGAGACCCAGTACTTC; CDR3 protein: CASSPGGLAGGRWETQYF
J gene: TRBJ1-4; D gene: .; clone size: .; V gene: TRBV3-1/TRBV3-2; CDR3 DNA: TGTGCCAGCAGCCAAGCTTCAGGGGCCGGTGAAAAACTGTTTTTT; CDR3 protein: CASSQASGAGEKLFF
J gene: TRBJ1-1; D gene: TRBD1; clone size: few; V gene: TRBV9; CDR3 DNA: TGTGCCAGCAGCACTGGAGGGGGCGCTGCCACTGAAGCTTTCTTT; CDR3 protein: CASSTGGGAATEAFF
J gene: TRBJ2-2; D gene: .; clone size: .; V gene: TRBV19; CDR3 DNA: TGTGCCAGTAGTATAGGGCCCGCGAACACCGGGGAGCTGTTTTTT; CDR3 protein: CASSIGPANTGELFF
J gene: TRBJ2-5; D gene: TRBD2; clone size: .; V gene: TRBV19; CDR3 DNA: TGTGCCAGTAGTGCGAGGGTAGCGGGGGGTTCGTTTAAAGAGACCCAGTACTTC; CDR3 protein: CASSARVAGGSFKETQYF
J gene: TRBJ2-1; D gene: TRBD2; clone size: .; V gene: TRBV4-1; CDR3 DNA: TGCGCCAGCAGCAGTCGGATCTCTAGCGGGGGTTACAATGAGCAGTTCTTC; CDR3 protein: CASSSRISSGGYNEQFF
J gene: TRBJ1-1; D gene: .; clone size: .; V gene: TRBV3-1/TRBV3-2; CDR3 DNA: TGTGCCAGCAACCCCAGCAGTAGGACAACAAAAGCTTTCTTT; CDR3 protein: CASNPSSRTTKAFF
J gene: TRBJ1-4; D gene: .; clone size: .; V gene: TRBV9; CDR3 DNA: TGTGCCAGCAGCCTATCGGGGGGGCGGGCCGGTGAAAAACTGTTTTTT; CDR3 protein: CASSLSGGRAGEKLFF
J gene: TRBJ2-2; D gene: .; clone size: .; V gene: TRBV7-9; CDR3 DNA: TGTGCCCCAGCTGAGGCAGGGGTCACCGGGGAGCTGTTTTTT; CDR3 protein: CAPAEAGVTGELFF
J gene: TRBJ1-1; D gene: TRBD1; clone size: .; V gene: TRBV25-1; CDR3 DNA: TGTGCCAGCACTTTCCGGACAGGGACGGCTGAAGCTTTCTTT; CDR3 protein: CASTFRTGTAEAFF
J gene: TRBJ2-2; D gene: TRBD1; clone size: .; V gene: TRBV19; CDR3 DNA: TGTGCCAGCTCCGGGACAGGGGTAACAACCGGGGAGCTGTTTTTT; CDR3 protein: CASSGTGVTTGELFF
J gene: TRBJ1-1; D gene: .; clone size: few; V gene: TRBV6-2/TRBV6-3; CDR3 DNA: TGTGCCAGCAGTTACCCGGCAGGGCAGGACACTGAAGCTTTCTTT; CDR3 protein: CASSYPAGQDTEAFF
J gene: TRBJ2-3; D gene: .; clone size: .; V gene: TRBV7-9; CDR3 DNA: TGTGCCAGCAGCCCCCCGACAGGTGCCACAGATACGCAGTATTTT; CDR3 protein: CASSPPTGATDTQYF
J gene: TRBJ2-5; D gene: .; clone size: .; V gene: TRBV2; CDR3 DNA: TGTGCCAGCAGTGTACGGGAGACCCAGTACTTC; CDR3 protein: CASSVRETQYF
J gene: TRBJ2-2; D gene: .; clone size: .; V gene: TRBV7-8; CDR3 DNA: TGTGCCAGCACCATCCCCGGGGAGCTGTTTTTT; CDR3 protein: CASTIPGELFF
J gene: TRBJ2-1; D gene: .; clone size: .; V gene: TRBV11-2; CDR3 DNA: TGTGCCAGCAGCTTAGAACACCGGGGGTTGTACAATGAGCAGTTCTTC; CDR3 protein: CASSLEHRGLYNEQFF
J gene: TRBJ2-7; D gene: TRBD1; clone size: .; V gene: TRBV25-1; CDR3 DNA: TGTGCCAGCAGTGCTCCGGGACAGACCTACGAGCAGTACTTC; CDR3 protein: CASSAPGQTYEQYF
J gene: TRBJ1-2; D gene: TRBD1; clone size: .; V gene: TRBV25-1; CDR3 DNA: TGTGCCAGCAGTGAAACCCGGACAGGGGGCCTTGGCTACACCTTC; CDR3 protein: CASSETRTGGLGYTF
J gene: TRBJ1-5; D gene: .; clone size: .; V gene: TRBV7-8; CDR3 DNA: TGTGCCAGCAGCTTAGCGAGGGGGGGCTCACCCACCGATCAGCCCCAGCATTTT; CDR3 protein: CASSLARGGSPTDQPQHF
J gene: TRBJ2-3; D gene: .; clone size: few; V gene: TRBV5-1; CDR3 DNA: TGCGCCAGCAGCTCCAGCGGGAGCACAGATACGCAGTATTTT; CDR3 protein: CASSSSGSTDTQYF
J gene: TRBJ1-5; D gene: .; clone size: .; V gene: TRBV30; CDR3 DNA: TGTGCCTGGAGTGTACAATATCAGCCCCAGCATTTT; CDR3 protein: CAWSVQYQPQHF
J gene: TRBJ2-3; D gene: .; clone size: .; V gene: TRBV6-5; CDR3 DNA: TGTGCCAGCAGCCATGACCGGACTCTCACAGATACGCAGTATTTT; CDR3 protein: CASSHDRTLTDTQYF
J gene: TRBJ1-1; D gene: .; clone size: .; V gene: TRBV5-1; CDR3 DNA: TGCGCCAGCAGCTTGTTCGCGCGGGAGGGCACTGAAGCTTTCTTT; CDR3 protein: CASSLFAREGTEAFF
J gene: TRBJ2-5; D gene: .; clone size: .; V gene: TRBV11-2; CDR3 DNA: TGTGCCAGCAGCTTATCAGGCGGGGCTGGAGAGACCCAGTACTTC; CDR3 protein: CASSLSGGAGETQYF
J gene: TRBJ2-7; D gene: .; clone size: .; V gene: TRBV7-9; CDR3 DNA: TGTGCCAGCAGCTTAGCGACAGGCTCCTACGAGCAGTACTTC; CDR3 protein: CASSLATGSYEQYF
J gene: TRBJ2-6; D gene: .; clone size: .; V gene: TRBV19; CDR3 DNA: TGTGCCAGCCATGAGGGTTCTGGGGCCAACGTCCTGACTTTC; CDR3 protein: CASHEGSGANVLTF
J gene: TRBJ1-1; D gene: .; clone size: .; V gene: TRBV13; CDR3 DNA: TGTGCCAGCAGCGAAGGGAGGAGACTGAACACTGAAGCTTTCTTT; CDR3 protein: CASSEGRRLNTEAFF
J gene: TRBJ2-3; D gene: TRBD2; clone size: once; V gene: TRBV14; CDR3 DNA: TGTGCCAGCAGCCCCGGGACTATCCCCGGAGATACGCAGTATTTT; CDR3 protein: CASSPGTIPGDTQYF
J gene: TRBJ1-1; D gene: .; clone size: .; V gene: TRBV9; CDR3 DNA: TGTGCCAGCAGCGTAGTGCCAGAGAACACTGAAGCTTTCTTT; CDR3 protein: CASSVVPENTEAFF
J gene: TRBJ2-2; D gene: TRBD1; clone size: once; V gene: TRBV15; CDR3 DNA: TGTGCCACCAGCAGACCCGGGACAGGGAAGATCGGGGAGCTGTTTTTT; CDR3 protein: CATSRPGTGKIGELFF
J gene: TRBJ1-2; D gene: TRBD1; clone size: .; V gene: TRBV2; CDR3 DNA: TGTGCCAGCAGTCGGGGGACAGGGGATAACTATGGCTACACCTTC; CDR3 protein: CASSRGTGDNYGYTF
J gene: TRBJ2-5; D gene: .; clone size: .; V gene: TRBV5-1; CDR3 DNA: TGCGCCAGCAGCCAAGTGACACAGCAAGAGACCCAGTACTTC; CDR3 protein: CASSQVTQQETQYF
J gene: TRBJ1-2; D gene: .; clone size: .; V gene: TRBV12-3/TRBV12-4; CDR3 DNA: TGTGCCAGCAGTCCTCCCAGCGGGAGTGGCTACACCTTC; CDR3 protein: CASSPPSGSGYTF
J gene: TRBJ2-3; D gene: TRBD1; clone size: .; V gene: TRBV6-6; CDR3 DNA: TGTGCCAGCAGTAAGCGACAGGGTACAGATACGCAGTATTTT; CDR3 protein: CASSKRQGTDTQYF
J gene: TRBJ2-5; D gene: TRBD2; clone size: .; V gene: TRBV30; CDR3 DNA: TGTGCCTGGACTCGGACTAGCGAGGGAGAGACCCAGTACTTC; CDR3 protein: CAWTRTSEGETQYF
J gene: TRBJ1-5; D gene: .; clone size: many; V gene: TRBV7-3; CDR3 DNA: TGTGCCAGCAGCTTCGGACAGAATCAGCCCCAGCATTTT; CDR3 protein: CASSFGQNQPQHF
J gene: TRBJ2-3; D gene: .; clone size: .; V gene: TRBV18; CDR3 DNA: TGTGCCAGCTCACTGACAGAGCCTGATACGCAGTATTTT; CDR3 protein: CASSLTEPDTQYF
J gene: TRBJ2-3; D gene: .; clone size: .; V gene: TRBV6-5; CDR3 DNA: TGTGCCAGCAGTTACTCCGGTACAGATACGCAGTATTTT; CDR3 protein: CASSYSGTDTQYF
J gene: TRBJ2-3; D gene: .; clone size: .; V gene: TRBV6-1; CDR3 DNA: TGTGCCAGCAGTGAAGCGGTAGGGGACTTCAATTATCCAGATACGCAGTATTTT; CDR3 protein: CASSEAVGDFNYPDTQYF
J gene: TRBJ2-5; D gene: .; clone size: .; V gene: TRBV9; CDR3 DNA: TGTGCCAGCAGCGTAGATCTAAGGGGACACGCGGGTCTAGAGACCCAGTACTTC; CDR3 protein: CASSVDLRGHAGLETQYF
J gene: TRBJ1-1; D gene: TRBD1; clone size: once; V gene: TRBV7-9; CDR3 DNA: TGTGCCAGCAGCCCAGGACAGGGCACTGAAGCTTTCTTT; CDR3 protein: CASSPGQGTEAFF
J gene: TRBJ1-5; D gene: .; clone size: .; V gene: TRBV19; CDR3 DNA: TGTGCCAGTAGTATTGGTTCAGGGTTCAGAAATCAGCCCCAGCATTTT; CDR3 protein: CASSIGSGFRNQPQHF
J gene: TRBJ2-3; D gene: TRBD2; clone size: once; V gene: TRBV20-1; CDR3 DNA: TGCAGTCCTAGCGGGGCAGATACGCAGTATTTT; CDR3 protein: CSPSGADTQYF
J gene: TRBJ2-7; D gene: .; clone size: .; V gene: TRBV13; CDR3 DNA: TGTGCCAGCAGCTCCCAACAGGGTGGGGAGCAGTACTTC; CDR3 protein: CASSSQQGGEQYF
J gene: TRBJ1-6; D gene: .; clone size: once; V gene: TRBV3-1/TRBV3-2; CDR3 DNA: TGTGCCAGCAGCCTCCCATTTGGCAATTCACCCCTCCACTTT; CDR3 protein: CASSLPFGNSPLHF
J gene: TRBJ2-1; D gene: TRBD1; clone size: .; V gene: TRBV7-8; CDR3 DNA: TGTGCCAGCAGCGCGGGACAGGGCTATGAGCAGTTCTTC; CDR3 protein: CASSAGQGYEQFF
J gene: TRBJ2-3; D gene: TRBD1; clone size: .; V gene: TRBV11-3; CDR3 DNA: TGTGCCAGCAGCGGTACAGGGGAAAGGGATACGCAGTATTTT; CDR3 protein: CASSGTGERDTQYF
J gene: TRBJ2-2; D gene: TRBD2; clone size: .; V gene: TRBV5-1; CDR3 DNA: TGCGCCAGCAGCTTCGGCGGGGGGGCCGGCGGGGAGCTGTTTTTT; CDR3 protein: CASSFGGGAGGELFF
J gene: TRBJ2-3; D gene: TRBD2; clone size: .; V gene: TRBV5-6; CDR3 DNA: TGTGCCAGCAGCCCGGGCACGGGCGGGGGGTCCTTTTTCCCAGATACGCAGTATTTT; CDR3 protein: CASSPGTGGGSFFPDTQYF
J gene: TRBJ2-2; D gene: TRBD2; clone size: .; V gene: TRBV19; CDR3 DNA: TGTGCCAGTAGTTCCCGGGAGGTCACCGGGGAGCTGTTTTTT; CDR3 protein: CASSSREVTGELFF